This TCR beta chain was documented in a study of blood T cell repertoires in COVID-19. About the study: Samples taken during acute and convalescent COVID-19 were collected in the United States, Italy and Spain. T cells, B-cell-depleted T cells, or PBMCs provided the cDNA or gDNA that served as material.

Method: immunoSEQ multiplex PCR; TCRdb's copy keeps in-frame clones and lacks some. The profile covers about 210,000 clones, with less than 90% appearing a single time and less than 0.75% taken by the ten largest. Trimming pared 0 bases from V and 7 bases from J, leaving 19 bases between. In germline, CDR1 is LGHNA, CDR2 YSLEER. The CDR3 extends over 16 amino acids. The rearrangement uses TRBV4-3 and TRBJ2-7, with D possibly TRBD2 on 5 matching bases. Source material: peripheral blood. The receptor was isolated from a man in his forties or fifties with acute or convalescent COVID-19. CDR3 sequence: CASSQDQGLGVWEQYF. CDR3 nucleotides: TGCGCCAGCAGCCAAGATCAAGGACTTGGGGTTTGGGAGCAGTACTTC.